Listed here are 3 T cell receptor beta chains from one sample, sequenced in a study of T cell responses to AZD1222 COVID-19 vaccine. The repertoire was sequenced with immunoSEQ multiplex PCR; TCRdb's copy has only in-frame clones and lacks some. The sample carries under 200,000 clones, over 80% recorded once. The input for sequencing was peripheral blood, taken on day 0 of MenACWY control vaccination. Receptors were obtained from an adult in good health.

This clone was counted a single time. The CDR3 is CASSAGTGIHEQYF. CDR3 bases: TGTGCCAGCAGCGCCGGGACAGGGATCCACGAGCAGTACTTC. This chain connects TRBV7-2 to TRBJ2-7; 9 positions agree with TRBD1. This CDR3 contains 14 residues. Germline V lookup: CDR1 SGHTA, CDR2 FQGNSA. The V gene end was trimmed by 5 bases and the J gene end by 5 bases; junction bases not matched to a gene: 7.

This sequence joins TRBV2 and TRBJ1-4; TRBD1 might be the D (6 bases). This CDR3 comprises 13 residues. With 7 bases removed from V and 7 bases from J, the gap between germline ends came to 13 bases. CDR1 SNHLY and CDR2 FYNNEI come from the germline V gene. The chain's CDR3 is CASMGARGEKLFF. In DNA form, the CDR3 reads TGTGCCAGCATGGGGGCGCGGGGTGAAAAACTGTTTTTT.

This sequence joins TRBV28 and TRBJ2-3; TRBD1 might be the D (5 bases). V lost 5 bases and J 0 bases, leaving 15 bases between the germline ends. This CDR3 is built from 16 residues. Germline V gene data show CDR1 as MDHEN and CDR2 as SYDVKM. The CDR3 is CASSNDRDTSTDTQYF. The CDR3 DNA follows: TGTGCCAGCAGTAATGACAGAGACACTAGCACAGATACGCAGTATTTT.